This T cell receptor (beta chain) was found in a study of blood T cell repertoires in COVID-19. This table comes from immunoSEQ multiplex PCR, and its TCRdb copy is limited to in-frame clones, with some not included. This table has some 190,000 clones, approximately 80% appearing once. The CDR3 consists of 17 residues. The V and J ends lost 1 base and 5 bases, in that order; junction bases with no gene match: 11. Germline CDR1 and CDR2: SGHRS and YFSETQ. This receptor was obtained from a man aged 25 to 45 with acute COVID-19. Sequencing was carried out using PBMCs or T cells enriched from blood (not recorded which). J is TRBJ2-5 and V is TRBV5-1, with 10 bases identical to TRBD1. CDR3 region: CASSLTIGTGAEETQYF. In nucleotides, the CDR3 is TGCGCCAGCAGCTTGACTATTGGGACAGGGGCGGAGGAGACCCAGTACTTC.